This TCR beta chain was observed in a study of blood T cells in healthy people across ages. Comments on this clonotype: Its antigen is currently unknown.

After removal of 0 bases from V and 6 bases from J, the junction contained 12 bases not matched to a gene. The CDR3 is made up of 18 amino acids. Germline CDR1 and CDR2: LNHDA and SQIVND (reference sequence). With a J-beta primer mix and a sample-barcoded 5' primer, a second PCR ran about 6 to 11 cycles. MiXCR was run by TCRdb on the 5' RACE reads, yielding one entry per CDR3 protein. This sample has roughly 1,300,000 distinct CDR3 sequences, with roughly 64% found just once. PBMCs numbering at least 6 million were isolated per sample. Whole-study results and caveats: Unknown donor CMV status possibly confounded expanded clonotype changes. When one million T cells were used, diversity estimates were thought to be underestimates.

Specimen: blood. The clonotype originates from a man aged 18 to 29 in good health. The chain recombines TRBV19 with TRBJ2-1, with TRBD2 matching over 9 bases. The CDR3 region has the DNA TGTGCCAGTAGTATAGATCTGGCTAGCGGGGTTCTAAGCAATGAGCAGTTCTTC. It is translated as CASSIDLASGVLSNEQFF.